The present T cell receptor (beta chain) was sequenced within a study of cytomegalovirus exposure and HLA in healthy donors (dated by TCRdb to about 2017). Context from the whole study: An earlier analysis of around 600 of the donors reported approximately 290 Gb of sequence data and approximately 110 million unique TCR beta sequences from about 180 million T cells. About 280 gigabases of sequencing data and 91 million or so unique TCR sequences made up an early release that covered fewer than 650 HLA-typed donors. Among the roughly 430 genotyped donors, around 81% belonged to the genetic ancestry cluster associated with self-reported Caucasian donors. The study was designed to test whether signatures of past pathogen exposure could be identified by cataloging public T cell receptors. The study used immunosequencing to profile the T cell repertoires of 600 to 850 subjects and linked those repertoires to cytomegalovirus serostatus. In addition to the first cohort of about 650 subjects, a separate validation cohort of approximately 130 different subjects was used. To predict cytomegalovirus infection status, the study brought together high-throughput TCR immunosequencing, statistical association of individual TCRs with disease status, and machine learning. To study patterns of TCR occurrence, a later analysis re-analyzed previously published TCR beta repertoires from more than 550 donors and added high-resolution HLA genotyping. Rather than using new phenotypic data, the later analysis identified candidate immune exposures from TCR beta sequences and from how often those sequences occurred across donors. To decide whether each TCR beta V gene segment behaved as functional or pseudogenic, an earlier analysis of fewer than 750 of the donors relied on high-throughput TCR beta sequencing. Donor age, sex, ethnicity and CMV serostatus were compiled together with the repertoire data. A later genetic analysis used genome-wide SNP genotypes for about 60% of the roughly 700 donors, treating that subset as a discovery cohort. All discovery cohort repertoires had been generated on a single sequencing platform. Class I and class II HLA loci were covered by the typing at four-digit resolution. The number of typed donors differed by locus: about 620-640 for A, B, C, DRB1 and DQB1; 522 for DQA1; about 600 for DPA1; and 450 to 480 for DPB1. Four to six DR-DQ haplotypes were handled as single units for association and clustering, since linkage in the cohort was strong. Among 398 genotyped donors of the cohort, an average of about 240,000 unique TCR beta nucleotide sequences were sequenced per donor, around a sixth of them non-productive.

Trimming accounts for 8 bases at V and 3 bases at J, while the number of junction bases matched to no gene is 5. From the germline V gene (reference sequence), CDR1 is GTSNPN and CDR2 is SVGIG. Its CDR3 holds 14 amino acids, cysteine through phenylalanine. CDR3 DNA only is kept here, 42 bases in frame from base 1. Overall study outcomes, separate from this receptor: In this cohort, only TCR beta chains were sequenced, and detectable features were limited by the absence of alpha or paired-chain data. A later analysis found that TCR association rates varied across HLA loci, with DRB1 alleles showing the most associated TCRs and HLA-C alleles the fewest. The study gave a list of 150 to 200 TCR beta chains associated with cytomegalovirus. Because HLA typing was missing for some donors at each locus, association tests included only the typed subset. A later analysis found that HLA-associated TCR beta chains were more clonally expanded and had lower generation probabilities than equally common non-associated chains. An association between a missense DCLRE1C variant and V-gene and J-gene trimming of TCR beta chains was found in a later genetic analysis and replicated in an independent cohort. In a later analysis, several top co-occurrence clusters were reported to appear linked to parvovirus B19, influenza, CMV and Epstein-Barr virus. Some IMGT-functional V segments, including TRBV6-2 and TRBV6-3, could not be distinguished by the 87-base-pair reads and were therefore excluded. The earlier analysis of a few hundred of the donors excluded around 17 rarely observed V segments, including chromosome 9 orphons, because counts were too low. The authors suggested that the approach could potentially be generalized to other disease states and immunological phenotypes. When HLA alleles, especially DR and DQ, strongly co-occurred, attributing TCR associations to individual alleles was difficult. The presence/absence analyses assumed that sequencing depth was roughly uniform across donors, and that assumption may not be true. A further reported finding was that TCR beta sequences accurately predicted the HLA-A and HLA-B alleles for most subjects in the first cohort. Most CMV-associated TCR beta chains appeared to be HLA-restricted in a later analysis, and the HLA associations seemed to be driven largely by CMV exposure. The classifier was reported to diagnose cytomegalovirus status with high specificity and sensitivity in both the original cohort and the validation cohort. The sequencing pipeline was judged likely to have produced a cluster of highly shared sequence variants as a technical artifact. Across donors, most TCR sequences were observed very rarely, whereas some public TCRs were present in many individuals. An earlier analysis of around 500 of the donors showed that most TCR beta V segments appeared in productive rearrangements either about 90% or about 30% of the time, which broadly matched IMGT annotations. In a later genetic analysis, fewer N-insertions in productive TCRs were reported among donors in an Asian-associated ancestry cluster than the roughly 700-donor mean. Correlated functional status among segregating V segments might reflect linkage disequilibrium, but an unknown experimental factor could not be ruled out. In vitro tests confirmed that three of the cytomegalovirus-associated TCR beta chains recognize cytomegalovirus antigens. In a later analysis, some 18,000 TCR beta sequences were associated with specific HLA alleles at a false discovery rate of 0.05. For the cohort, immune exposure information was limited to CMV serostatus.

In total, roughly 670 healthy bone marrow donors made up the cohort. All cohort members were sampled while nominally healthy, although unrecorded immune exposures were likely present. The donor was CMV seronegative and belonged to the group of around 400 seronegative cohort members. A peripheral blood sample was provided by each donor, and peripheral blood mononuclear cells were used for TCR beta sequencing. The Qiagen DNeasy Blood Extraction Kit was used to extract genomic DNA from the blood cell samples. Library preparation employed the immunoSEQ multiplex PCR assay. The multiplex PCR relied on a mix of 60 forward primers for TCR Vbeta segments and 13 reverse primers for TCR Jbeta segments. The CDR3 region of rearranged TCR beta genes was amplified from genomic DNA by a multiplex PCR assay. The amplified TCR beta libraries were sequenced on the Illumina HiSeq System as 87-base-pair reads. Per the authors' processing: A later analysis counted 75 million to 100 million unique TCR beta chains across the 666 repertoires, and 10 million to 12 million of these chains were shared by at least two donors. A nearest-neighbor algorithm error-corrected the raw reads and collapsed the reads into unique sequences, merging closely related sequences to remove PCR and sequencing errors. V, D and J gene segments were assigned by aligning CDR3 sequences to IMGT reference sequences. For a sequence to be retained, a match of at least six nucleotides to both a V gene segment and a J gene segment was required. Rearrangements were called productive when the CDR3 lacked stop codons and stayed in frame with V and J; all others were non-productive. CDR3 was defined by IMGT convention, running from the second conserved V-encoded cysteine to the conserved J-encoded phenylalanine. The earlier analysis of 587 of the donors excluded any sequence lacking an unambiguous match to a single V gene segment. An earlier analysis of just under 600 of the donors called V segments functional above 56.7% productive rearrangements and segregating when the between-donor standard deviation exceeded 5%. A statistical classification framework was built for diagnosing cytomegalovirus status from the catalog of TCR beta chain sequences. A later analysis assigned V and J genes by comparing TCR nucleotide sequences with IMGT/GENE-DB human TR gene sequences. A later analysis assigned CDR3 sequences and most-parsimonious VDJ recombination scenarios with the TCRdist pipeline. In a later analysis, each TCR beta chain was defined by its CDR3 amino acid sequence together with its V-gene family, and reads lacking a unique V-gene family were excluded. As a way to deal with suspected cross-contamination and a sequencing artifact, a later analysis dropped 640 or so nucleotide sequences that were highly shared and had low generation probability. In a later analysis, a clonal expansion index for each public chain was calculated from normalized within-repertoire ranks of inferred template counts. In a later analysis, generation probabilities were computed using a VDJ recombination model fitted to out-of-frame rearrangements, and the results were checked against IGoR. Hypergeometric tests were used in a later analysis to score TCR-TCR, TCR-HLA and TCR-CMV co-occurrence, with a repertoire-size bias correction applied to the TCR pairs. In a later analysis, false discovery rates were estimated by permuting HLA or CMV assignments 20 times. In a later analysis, co-occurring TCRs were grouped using DBSCAN, and TCRdist sequence similarity was added for clustering within HLA-allele-positive subsets. For co-occurrence clustering, repertoires with fewer than 30,000 or more than 120,000 public chains were excluded, along with five or six repertoires with anomalous nucleotide sharing. This is the immuneACCESS table as TCRdb keeps it, with only in-frame sequences that have V and J called. A part of the clones is gone; compared with another copy, unresolved V genes explain less than half, and the rest is unexplained. D and trimming were read from the DNA, whereas the V and J calls and clone size are those reported in that table. The sample profile shows about 160,000 clones; 84% of them were found once. Of the sample, 0.38% is held by the ten largest clones.

As regards this clone: Its antigen remains unidentified. Base qualities were left out, and no much larger clone turns up one base away.

The chain is assembled from TRBV30 and TRBJ2-2; 11 of the junction bases match TRBD1. Sample: PBMCs. The receptor comes from a boy aged 2 to 9 in good health and CMV-seronegative. The CDR3 reads CARRDRGDTGELFF. The base sequence is TGTGCCCGCCGGGACAGGGGGGACACCGGGGAGCTGTTTTTT.